The present T cell receptor (beta chain) was sequenced within a study of OX40 agonist ivuxolimab in advanced cancers. With 2 bases removed from V and 3 bases from J, the gap between germline ends came to 16 bases. This CDR3 is 16 amino acids long. Germline-derived CDR1 and CDR2 are KGHSH and LQKENI. Remarks on this clone: Antigen: not known. The same CDR3 can be traced to other DNA sequences in this sample.

This table comes from immunoSEQ multiplex PCR, and its TCRdb copy is limited to in-frame clones, with some not included. This table has 35,000 to 45,000 clones, around 87% appearing once. Study-wide results and limits: Both blood CD4+ and CD8+ T cells showed clonal growth by week 6 at 0.1 to 3.0 mg/kg.

The specimen comprised CD4+ or CD8+ T cells sorted from blood, sampled in a trial of the OX40 agonist ivuxolimab. This rearrangement joins TRBV18 to TRBJ1-2, with a weak D call TRBD1 (5 bases). The clonotype comes from an adult with an advanced solid tumor such as melanoma, head and neck, liver or kidney cancer. The CDR3 DNA follows: TGTGCCAGCTCACCATTGGGGCAGTTGGCGCACTATGGCTACACCTTC. It specifies CASSPLGQLAHYGYTF.